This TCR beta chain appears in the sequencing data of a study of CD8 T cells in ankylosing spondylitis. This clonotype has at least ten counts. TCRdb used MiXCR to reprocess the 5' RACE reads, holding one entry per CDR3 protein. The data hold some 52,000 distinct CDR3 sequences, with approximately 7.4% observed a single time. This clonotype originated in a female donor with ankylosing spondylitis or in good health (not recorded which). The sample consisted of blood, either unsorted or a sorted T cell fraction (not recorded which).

CDR3 DNA sequence: TGCAGTGCTAGGGGGACAGCGAACACCGGGGAGCTGTTTTTT. Translation gives CSARGTANTGELFF. The V and J genes are TRBV20-1 and TRBJ2-2, with 7 positions matching TRBD1. Germline CDR1 DFQATT, CDR2 SNEGSKA (reference sequence). The CDR3 length is 14 residues. Trimming at V came to 3 bases and at J to 0 bases, leaving 1 base not matched to a gene.